This T cell receptor beta chain derives from a study of graft-versus-host responses after intestinal transplantation. This CDR3 is 15 amino acids long. Measured with immunoSEQ multiplex PCR; TCRdb has only the in-frame clones, and not every one. The table lists tens of thousands of clones, over 80% of them singletons. This chain uses TRBV21-1 with TRBJ2-4. TRBV21-1 is labeled a pseudogene. The sequences come from PBMCs, collected about 1,000 days after transplant. The sequence was obtained from a human patient who received an intestinal transplant, so some T cells may come from the graft donor. DNA for the CDR3: TGTGCCAGCACCTTTGGGGGAAAGGCCAAAAACATTCAGTACTTC. This encodes CASTFGGKAKNIQYF.